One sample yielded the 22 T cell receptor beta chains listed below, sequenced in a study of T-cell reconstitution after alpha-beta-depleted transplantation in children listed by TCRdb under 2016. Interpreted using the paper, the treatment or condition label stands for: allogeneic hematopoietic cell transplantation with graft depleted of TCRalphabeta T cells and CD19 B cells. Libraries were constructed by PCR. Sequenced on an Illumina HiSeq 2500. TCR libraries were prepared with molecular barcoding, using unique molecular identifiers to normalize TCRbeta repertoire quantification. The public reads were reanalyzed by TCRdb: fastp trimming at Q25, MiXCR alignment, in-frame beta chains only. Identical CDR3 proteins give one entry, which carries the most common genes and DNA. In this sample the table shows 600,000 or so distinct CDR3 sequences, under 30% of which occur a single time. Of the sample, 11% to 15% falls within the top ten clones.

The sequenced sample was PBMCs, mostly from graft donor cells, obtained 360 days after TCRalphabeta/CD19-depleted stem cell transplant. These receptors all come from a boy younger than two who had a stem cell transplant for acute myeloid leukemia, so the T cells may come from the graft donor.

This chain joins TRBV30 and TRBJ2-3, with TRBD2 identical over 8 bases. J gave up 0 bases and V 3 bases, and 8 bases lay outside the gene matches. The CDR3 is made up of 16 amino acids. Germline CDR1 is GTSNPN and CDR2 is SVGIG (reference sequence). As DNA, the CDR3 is TGTGCCTGGAGGAAAAATAGCGGGGCTAGCACAGATACGCAGTATTTT. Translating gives CAWRKNSGASTDTQYF.

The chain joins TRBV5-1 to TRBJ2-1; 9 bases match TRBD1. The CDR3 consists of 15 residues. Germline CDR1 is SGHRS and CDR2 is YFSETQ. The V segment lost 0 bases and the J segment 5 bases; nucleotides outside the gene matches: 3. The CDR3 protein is CASSLATGGHNEQFF. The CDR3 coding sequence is TGCGCCAGCAGCTTGGCGACAGGGGGACACAATGAGCAGTTCTTC.

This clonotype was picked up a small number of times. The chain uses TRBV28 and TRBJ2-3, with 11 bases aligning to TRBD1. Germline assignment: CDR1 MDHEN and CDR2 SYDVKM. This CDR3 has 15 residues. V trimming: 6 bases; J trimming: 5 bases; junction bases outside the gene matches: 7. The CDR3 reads CASRDRGREVDTQYF. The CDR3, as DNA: TGTGCCAGCAGGGACAGGGGGCGAGAGGTAGATACGCAGTATTTT. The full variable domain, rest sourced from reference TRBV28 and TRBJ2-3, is DVKVTQSSRYLVKRTGEKVFLECVQDMDHENMFWYRQDPGLGLRLIYFSYDVKMKEKGDIPEGYSVSREKKERFSLILESASTNQTSMYLCASRDRGREVDTQYFGPGTRLTVL.

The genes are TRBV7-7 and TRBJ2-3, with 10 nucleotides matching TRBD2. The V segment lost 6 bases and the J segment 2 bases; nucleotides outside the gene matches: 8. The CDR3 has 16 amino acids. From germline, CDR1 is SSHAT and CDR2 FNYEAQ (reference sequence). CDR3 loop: CASRPLAGVPTDTQYF. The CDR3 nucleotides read TGTGCCAGCAGACCCCTAGCGGGGGTCCCCACAGATACGCAGTATTTT.

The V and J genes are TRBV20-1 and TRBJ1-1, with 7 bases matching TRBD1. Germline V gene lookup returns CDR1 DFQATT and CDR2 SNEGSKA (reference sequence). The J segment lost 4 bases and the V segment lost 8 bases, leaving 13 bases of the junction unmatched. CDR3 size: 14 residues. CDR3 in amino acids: CSPLGLSGGTEAFF. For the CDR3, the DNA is TGCAGTCCTCTTGGCCTATCAGGGGGCACTGAAGCTTTCTTT.

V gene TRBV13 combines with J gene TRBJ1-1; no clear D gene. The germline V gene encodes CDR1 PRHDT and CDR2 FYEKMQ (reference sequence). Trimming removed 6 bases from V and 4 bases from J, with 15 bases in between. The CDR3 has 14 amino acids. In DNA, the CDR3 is TGTGCCAGCAGATCCATGGGCTCATTCACTGAAGCTTTCTTT. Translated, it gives CASRSMGSFTEAFF.

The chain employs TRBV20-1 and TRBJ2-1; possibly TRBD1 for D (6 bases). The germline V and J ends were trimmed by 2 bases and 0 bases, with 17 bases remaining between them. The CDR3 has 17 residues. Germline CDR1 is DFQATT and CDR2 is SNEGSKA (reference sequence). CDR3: CSARWGPVKGSYNEQFF. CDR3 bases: TGCAGTGCTAGATGGGGGCCGGTCAAGGGCTCCTACAATGAGCAGTTCTTC.

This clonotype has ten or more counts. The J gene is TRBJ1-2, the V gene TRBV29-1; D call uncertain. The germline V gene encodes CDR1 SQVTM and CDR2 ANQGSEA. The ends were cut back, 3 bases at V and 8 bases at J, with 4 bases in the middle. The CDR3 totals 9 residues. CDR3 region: CSVDRGYTF. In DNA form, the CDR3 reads TGCAGCGTTGATCGGGGCTACACCTTC.

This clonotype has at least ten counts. The CDR3 loop reads CASSFRGQHNSPLHF. DNA for the CDR3: TGTGCCAGCAGCTTCAGGGGACAGCATAATTCACCCCTCCACTTT. The chain joins TRBV12-3 or TRBV12-4 to TRBJ1-6, with 7 nucleotides matching TRBD1. V was clipped by 6 bases and J by 5 bases; unmatched bases: 7. The length of the CDR3 is 15 residues.

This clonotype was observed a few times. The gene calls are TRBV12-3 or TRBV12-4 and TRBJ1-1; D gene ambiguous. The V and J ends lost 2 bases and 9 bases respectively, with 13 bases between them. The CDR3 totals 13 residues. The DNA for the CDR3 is TGTGCCAGCAGTTTATGGGGTCTACGCCAAGCTTTCTTT. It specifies CASSLWGLRQAFF.

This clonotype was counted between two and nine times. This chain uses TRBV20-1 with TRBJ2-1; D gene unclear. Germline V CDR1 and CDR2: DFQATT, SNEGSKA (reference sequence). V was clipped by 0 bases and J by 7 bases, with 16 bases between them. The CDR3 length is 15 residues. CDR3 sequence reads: CSARDVGGSQNEQFF. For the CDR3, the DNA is TGCAGTGCTAGAGATGTGGGTGGGTCTCAGAATGAGCAGTTCTTC.

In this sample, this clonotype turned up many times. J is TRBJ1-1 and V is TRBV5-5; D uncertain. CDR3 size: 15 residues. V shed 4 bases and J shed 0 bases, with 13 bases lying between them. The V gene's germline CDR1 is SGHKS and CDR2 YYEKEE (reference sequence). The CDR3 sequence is CASSRVGYMNTEAFF. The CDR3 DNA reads TGTGCCAGCAGCCGGGTGGGCTACATGAACACTGAAGCTTTCTTT.

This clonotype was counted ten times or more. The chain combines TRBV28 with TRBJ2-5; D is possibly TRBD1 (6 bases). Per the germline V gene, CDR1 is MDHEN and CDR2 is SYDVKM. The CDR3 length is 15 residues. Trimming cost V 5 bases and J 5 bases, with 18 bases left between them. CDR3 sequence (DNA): TGTGCCAGCAGTACACAGGGCCCTTCTTGGGAGACCCAGTACTTC. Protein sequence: CASSTQGPSWETQYF.

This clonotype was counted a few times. DNA of the CDR3: TGCAGCTGGATAGGGGGCAGTTACAATGAGCAGTTCTTC. Amino acid sequence: CSWIGGSYNEQFF. The chain uses TRBV20-1 and TRBJ2-1; 7 nucleotides line up with TRBD1. The V gene's germline CDR1 is DFQATT and CDR2 SNEGSKA (reference sequence). The CDR3 consists of 13 residues.

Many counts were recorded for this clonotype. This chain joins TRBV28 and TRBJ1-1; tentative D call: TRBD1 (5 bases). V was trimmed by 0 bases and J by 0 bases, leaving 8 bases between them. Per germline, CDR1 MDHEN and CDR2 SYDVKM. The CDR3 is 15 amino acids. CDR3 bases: TGTGCCAGCAGTTTATGGGAAGGGGTGAACACTGAAGCTTTCTTT. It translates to CASSLWEGVNTEAFF.

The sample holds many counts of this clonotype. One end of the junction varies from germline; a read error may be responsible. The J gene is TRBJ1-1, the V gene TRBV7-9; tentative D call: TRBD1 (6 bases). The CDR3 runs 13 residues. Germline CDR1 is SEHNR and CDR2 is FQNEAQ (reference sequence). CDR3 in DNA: TGCGCCAGCAGCTTGGAGGGGGGCACTGAAGCTTTCTTT. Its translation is CASSLEGGTEAFF.

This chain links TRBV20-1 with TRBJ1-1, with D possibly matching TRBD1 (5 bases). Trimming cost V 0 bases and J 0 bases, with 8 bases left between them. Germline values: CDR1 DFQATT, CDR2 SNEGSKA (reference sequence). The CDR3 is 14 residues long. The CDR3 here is CSAREAGMNTEAFF. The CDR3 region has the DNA TGCAGTGCTAGAGAAGCAGGGATGAACACTGAAGCTTTCTTT.

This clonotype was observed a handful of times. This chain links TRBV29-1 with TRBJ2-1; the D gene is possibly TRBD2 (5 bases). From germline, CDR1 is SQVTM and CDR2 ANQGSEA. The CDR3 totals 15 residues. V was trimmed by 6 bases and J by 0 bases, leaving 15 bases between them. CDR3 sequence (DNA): TGCAGCGTGGTACTAGTCCTGAGCTCCTACAATGAGCAGTTCTTC. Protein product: CSVVLVLSSYNEQFF.

CDR3 region: CASTLAGGHEQFF. In DNA, the CDR3 is TGTGCCAGCACCTTAGCGGGGGGGCATGAGCAGTTCTTC. This chain links TRBV6-1 with TRBJ2-1; TRBD2 agrees at 11 bases. The germline V gene has CDR1 MNHNS and CDR2 SASEGT. CDR3 length: 13 amino acids. Unmatched junction bases numbered 4, after V lost 7 bases and J lost 8 bases.

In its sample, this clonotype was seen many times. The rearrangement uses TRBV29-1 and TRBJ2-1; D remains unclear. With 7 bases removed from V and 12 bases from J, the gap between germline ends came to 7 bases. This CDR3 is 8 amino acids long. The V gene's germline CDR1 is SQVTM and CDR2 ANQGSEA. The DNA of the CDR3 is TGCAGCGCCGATCGGCAGTTCTTC. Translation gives CSADRQFF.

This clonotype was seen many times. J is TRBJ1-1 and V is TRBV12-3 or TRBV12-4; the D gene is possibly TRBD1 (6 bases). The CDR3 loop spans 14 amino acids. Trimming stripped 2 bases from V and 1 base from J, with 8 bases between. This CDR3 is CASSLSGANTEAFF. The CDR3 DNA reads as TGTGCCAGCAGTTTATCGGGGGCGAACACTGAAGCTTTCTTT.

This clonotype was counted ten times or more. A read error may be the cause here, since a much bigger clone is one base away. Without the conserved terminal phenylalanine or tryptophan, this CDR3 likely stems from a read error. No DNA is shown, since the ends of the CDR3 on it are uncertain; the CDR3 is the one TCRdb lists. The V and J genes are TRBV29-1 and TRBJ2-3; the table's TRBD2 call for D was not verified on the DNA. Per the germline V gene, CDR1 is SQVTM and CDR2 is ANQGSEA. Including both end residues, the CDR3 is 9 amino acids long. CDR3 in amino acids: CSVDPTSLC.